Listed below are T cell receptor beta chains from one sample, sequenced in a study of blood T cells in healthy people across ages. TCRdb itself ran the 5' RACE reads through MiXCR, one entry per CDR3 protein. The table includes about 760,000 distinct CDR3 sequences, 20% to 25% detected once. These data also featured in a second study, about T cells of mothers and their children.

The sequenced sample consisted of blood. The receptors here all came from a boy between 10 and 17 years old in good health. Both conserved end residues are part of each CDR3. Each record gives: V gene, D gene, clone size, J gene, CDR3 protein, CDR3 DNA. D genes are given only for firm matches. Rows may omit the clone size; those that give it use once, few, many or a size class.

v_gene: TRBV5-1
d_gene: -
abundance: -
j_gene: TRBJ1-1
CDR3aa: CASSYTELTEAFF
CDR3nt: TGCGCCAGCAGCTATACAGAGCTCACTGAAGCTTTCTTT

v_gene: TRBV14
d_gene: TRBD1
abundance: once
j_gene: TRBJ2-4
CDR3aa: CASSPGQGGNIQYF
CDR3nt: TGTGCCAGCAGCCCGGGACAGGGGGGAAACATTCAGTACTTC

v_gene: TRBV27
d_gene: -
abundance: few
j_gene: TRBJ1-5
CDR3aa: CASTQRVNQPQHF
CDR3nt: TGTGCCAGTACGCAGAGAGTCAATCAGCCCCAGCATTTT

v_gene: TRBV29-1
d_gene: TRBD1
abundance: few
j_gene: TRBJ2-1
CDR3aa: CSAGGSSYNEQFF
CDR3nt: TGCAGCGCAGGGGGTAGCTCCTACAATGAGCAGTTCTTC

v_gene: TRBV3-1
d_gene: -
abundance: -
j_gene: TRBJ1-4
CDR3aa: CASSQGRSFPGTNEKLFF
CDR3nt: TGTGCCAGCAGCCAAGGCCGGTCGTTCCCCGGGACTAATGAAAAACTGTTTTTT

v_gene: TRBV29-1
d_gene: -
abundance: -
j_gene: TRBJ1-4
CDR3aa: CSVESAGREKLFF
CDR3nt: TGCAGCGTTGAATCGGCAGGGCGAGAAAAACTGTTTTTT

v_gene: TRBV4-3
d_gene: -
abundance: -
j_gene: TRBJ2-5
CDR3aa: CASSQDDARAPRETQYF
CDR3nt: TGCGCCAGCAGCCAAGATGACGCCAGGGCCCCCCGAGAGACCCAGTACTTC

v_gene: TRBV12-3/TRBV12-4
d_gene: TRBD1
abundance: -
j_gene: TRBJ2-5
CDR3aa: CASSLRTGTGQETQYF
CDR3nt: TGTGCCAGCAGTTTACGGACAGGGACCGGACAAGAGACCCAGTACTTC

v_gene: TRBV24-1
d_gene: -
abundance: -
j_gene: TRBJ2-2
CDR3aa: CATREGSGELFF
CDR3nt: TGTGCCACCAGGGAGGGCTCCGGGGAGCTGTTTTTT

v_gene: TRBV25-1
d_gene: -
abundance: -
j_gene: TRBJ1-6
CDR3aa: CASSEYFVEEYNSPLHF
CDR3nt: TGTGCCAGCAGTGAATACTTCGTGGAAGAATATAATTCACCCCTCCACTTT

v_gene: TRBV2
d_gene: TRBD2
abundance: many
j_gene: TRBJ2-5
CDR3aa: CASSPGREGKTQYF
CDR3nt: TGTGCCAGCAGTCCCGGGCGGGAGGGAAAGACCCAGTACTTC

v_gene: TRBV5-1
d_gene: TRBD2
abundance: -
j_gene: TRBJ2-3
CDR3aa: CASSREGPDTQYF
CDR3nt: TGCGCCAGCTCACGGGAGGGTCCAGATACGCAGTATTTT

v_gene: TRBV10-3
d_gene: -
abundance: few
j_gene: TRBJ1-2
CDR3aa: CAISVNQPDGYTF
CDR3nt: TGTGCCATCTCGGTAAATCAGCCAGATGGCTACACCTTC

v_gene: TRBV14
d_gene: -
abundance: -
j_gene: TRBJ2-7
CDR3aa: CASSPGSLVVYEQYF
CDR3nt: TGTGCCAGCAGTCCTGGTTCTTTGGTGGTCTACGAGCAGTACTTC

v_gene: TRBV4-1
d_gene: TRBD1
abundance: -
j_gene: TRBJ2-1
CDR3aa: CASSHGTGGLYNEQFF
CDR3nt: TGCGCCAGCAGCCATGGGACAGGGGGCCTTTACAATGAGCAGTTCTTC

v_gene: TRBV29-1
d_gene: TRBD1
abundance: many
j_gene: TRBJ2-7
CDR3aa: CSVGTGGYEQYF
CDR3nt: TGCAGCGTGGGGACAGGGGGCTACGAGCAGTACTTC

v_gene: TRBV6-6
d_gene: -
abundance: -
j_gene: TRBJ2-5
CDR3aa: CASSYSGIREETQYF
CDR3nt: TGTGCCAGCAGTTACTCGGGGATACGAGAAGAGACCCAGTACTTC

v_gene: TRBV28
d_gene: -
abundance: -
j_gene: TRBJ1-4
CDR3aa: CASSIGGPREKLFF
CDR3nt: TGTGCCAGCAGTATCGGGGGGCCGAGGGAAAAACTGTTTTTT

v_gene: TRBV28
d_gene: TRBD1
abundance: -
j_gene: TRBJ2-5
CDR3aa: CASSWDRAETQYF
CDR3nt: TGTGCCAGCAGCTGGGACAGGGCAGAGACCCAGTACTTC

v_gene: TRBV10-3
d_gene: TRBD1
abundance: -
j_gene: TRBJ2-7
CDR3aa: CAISESGQGAEYEQYF
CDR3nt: TGTGCCATCAGTGAGTCAGGACAGGGGGCTGAATACGAGCAGTACTTC

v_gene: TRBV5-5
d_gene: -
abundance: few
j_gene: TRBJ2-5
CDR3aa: CASSLVDGRVETQYF
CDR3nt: TGTGCCAGCAGCTTGGTGGACGGAAGGGTGGAGACCCAGTACTTC

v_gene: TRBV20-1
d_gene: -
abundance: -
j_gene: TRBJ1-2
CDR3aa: CSARREGGAYTF
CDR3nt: TGCAGTGCTAGGAGGGAGGGTGGAGCCTACACCTTC

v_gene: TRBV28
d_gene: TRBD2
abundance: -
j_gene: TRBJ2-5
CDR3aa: CASTVSPILAGVPYQETQYF
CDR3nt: TGTGCCAGCACTGTCTCCCCCATCCTAGCGGGAGTCCCGTACCAAGAGACCCAGTACTTC

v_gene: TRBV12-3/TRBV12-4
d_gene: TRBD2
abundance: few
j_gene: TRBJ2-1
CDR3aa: CASSPAGRSGRAPYNEQFF
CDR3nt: TGTGCCAGCAGCCCCGCCGGGCGTAGCGGGAGGGCCCCCTACAATGAGCAGTTCTTC

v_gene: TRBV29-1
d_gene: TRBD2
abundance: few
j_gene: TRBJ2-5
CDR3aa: CSVEDPLAGGSQETQYF
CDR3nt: TGCAGCGTTGAAGATCCTCTAGCGGGGGGCTCCCAAGAGACCCAGTACTTC

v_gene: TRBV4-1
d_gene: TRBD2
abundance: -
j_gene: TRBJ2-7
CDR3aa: CASSQVATLAGGPYEQYF
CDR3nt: TGCGCCAGCAGCCAAGTCGCCACCCTAGCGGGAGGGCCCTACGAGCAGTACTTC

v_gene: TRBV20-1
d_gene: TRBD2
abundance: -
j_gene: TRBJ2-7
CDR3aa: CSARTSGLPHEQYF
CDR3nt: TGCAGTGCTAGGACTAGCGGGCTCCCTCACGAGCAGTACTTC

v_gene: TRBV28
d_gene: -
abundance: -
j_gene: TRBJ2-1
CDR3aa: CASSLGGSVLKGHNEQFF
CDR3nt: TGTGCCAGCAGTTTAGGGGGATCGGTCCTCAAGGGCCACAATGAGCAGTTCTTC

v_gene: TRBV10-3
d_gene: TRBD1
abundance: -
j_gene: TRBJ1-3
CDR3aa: CAISEFIDRVSLRNTIYF
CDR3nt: TGTGCCATCAGTGAATTCATTGACAGGGTGTCGCTTCGGAACACCATATATTTT

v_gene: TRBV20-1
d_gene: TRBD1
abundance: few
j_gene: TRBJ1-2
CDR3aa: CSARTGVVTF
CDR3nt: TGCAGTGCTAGAACAGGGGTAGTCACCTTC

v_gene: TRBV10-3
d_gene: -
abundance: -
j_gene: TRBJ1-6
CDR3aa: CAIGRDSGNSPLHF
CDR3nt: TGTGCCATCGGCCGGGACTCGGGTAATTCACCCCTCCACTTT

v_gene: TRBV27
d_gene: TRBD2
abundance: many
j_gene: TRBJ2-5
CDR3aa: CASSLFGGEETQYF
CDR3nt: TGTGCCAGCAGTTTATTCGGGGGGGAAGAGACCCAGTACTTC

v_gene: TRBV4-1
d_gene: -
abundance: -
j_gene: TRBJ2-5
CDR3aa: CASSFNPEGGARETQYF
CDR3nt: TGCGCCAGCAGCTTCAACCCGGAGGGGGGCGCTAGGGAGACCCAGTACTTC

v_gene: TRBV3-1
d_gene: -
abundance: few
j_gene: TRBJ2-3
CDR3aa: CASSQDLAMDTQYF
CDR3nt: TGTGCCAGCAGCCAAGATTTGGCGATGGATACGCAGTATTTT

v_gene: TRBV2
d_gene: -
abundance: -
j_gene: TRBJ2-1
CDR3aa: CASSPASEQFF
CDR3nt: TGTGCCAGCAGTCCTGCTAGTGAGCAGTTCTTC